What follows describes a single T cell receptor beta chain. Its antigen remains undetermined. Base qualities are missing; no much larger clone stands one base away. The source of the sample is a study of blood T cell repertoires in COVID-19 (dated by TCRdb to 2018 to 2021). Regarding the study in general: Collaborator samples came from the United States, Italy and Spain and covered acute and convalescent phases of COVID-19. The prospective study material was composed of cDNA or gDNA derived from T cells, B-cell-depleted T cells, or PBMCs. Deeply sampled blood TCRbeta repertoires from subjects exposed to, actively infected with, or recovered from COVID-19 were included in the dataset. The repertoires were released in a freely available public database intended as a resource for research on the immune response to SARS-CoV-2. Samples came from the ongoing ImmuneRACE study (first 160 participants) plus 1,254 subjects from 6 global collaborators. Sample metadata almost always included a de-identified subject ID, COVID-19 status, age in years and sex. HLA class I and class II types, where available, came from metadata supplied by the sample provider rather than from assay-based typing.

Here is what the overall study found, with its caveats: How much clinical and demographic metadata was included differed by source and by participant, and the metadata was provided uncurated.

The CDR3 holds 16 amino acids from the cysteine to the phenylalanine. Just CDR3 DNA is preserved here, 48 bases in frame from base 1. CDR1 and CDR2, looked up from the germline V gene (reference sequence), are LGHDT and YNNKEL. V is cut back by 0 bases and J by 0 bases, with 2 bases in the junction unmatched. Each collaborating institution followed its own protocols to collect whole blood in K2EDTA tubes. Collaborator samples were shipped for TCRbeta analysis as frozen whole blood, isolated PBMCs, or DNA extracted from either sample type. TCRbeta CDR3 regions were amplified from genomic DNA using the immunoSEQ Assay, a bias-controlled multiplex PCR. Turning to the authors' computational methods: The number of nucleated cells in each sample was estimated by amplification of reference gene primers within the assay. To quantify the absolute abundance of each unique TCRbeta CDR3 rearrangement, sequence reads were collapsed and filtered. For each sample, productive Simpson clonality was calculated as the square root of Simpson's diversity index over productive rearrangements. The source is immuneACCESS, and TCRdb retained only in-frame sequences with V and J called. Part of the clones is not carried over; for the studies checked, unresolved V genes explain less than half of this, and the remainder is unexplained. Clone size and the V and J calls come from that table; the DNA yielded D and trimming. The sample records 150,000 to 200,000 clones, less than 85% of which are singletons. 2.5% to 3% of the sample is taken by the ten largest.

The chain is made from TRBV3-1 (or the pseudogene TRBV3-2) and TRBJ2-1, with TRBD1 matching 7 junction bases. This TCR was recovered from a woman of 80 years or more with acute or convalescent COVID-19. Sequenced sample: peripheral blood. The sequenced DNA: TGTGCCAGCAGCCAAGACAGGGGGATCTCCTACAATGAGCAGTTCTTC. Its amino acids are CASSQDRGISYNEQFF.